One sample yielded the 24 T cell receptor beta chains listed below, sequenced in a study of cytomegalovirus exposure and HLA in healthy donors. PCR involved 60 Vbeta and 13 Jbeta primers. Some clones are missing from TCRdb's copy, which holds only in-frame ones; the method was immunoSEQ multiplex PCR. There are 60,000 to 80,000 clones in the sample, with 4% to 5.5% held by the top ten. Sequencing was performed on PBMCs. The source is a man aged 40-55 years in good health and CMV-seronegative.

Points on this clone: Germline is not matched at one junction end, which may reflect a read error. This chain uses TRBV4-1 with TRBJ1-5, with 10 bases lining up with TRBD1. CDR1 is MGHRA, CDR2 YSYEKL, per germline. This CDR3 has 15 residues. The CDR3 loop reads CASGQLGTGDQPQHF. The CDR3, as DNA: TGCGCCAGCGGCCAACTAGGGACAGGGGATCAGCCCCAGCATTTT.

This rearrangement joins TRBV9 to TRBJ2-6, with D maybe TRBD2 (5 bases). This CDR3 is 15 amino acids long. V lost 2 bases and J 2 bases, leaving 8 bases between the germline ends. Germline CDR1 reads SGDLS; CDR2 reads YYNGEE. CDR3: CASSVEGAGANVLTF. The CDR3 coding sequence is TGTGCCAGCAGCGTTGAGGGAGCTGGGGCCAACGTCCTGACTTTC.

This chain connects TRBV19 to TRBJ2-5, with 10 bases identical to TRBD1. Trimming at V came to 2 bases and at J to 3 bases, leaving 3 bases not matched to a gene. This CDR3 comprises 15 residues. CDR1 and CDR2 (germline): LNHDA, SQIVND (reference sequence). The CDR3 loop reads CASSILGTGEETQYF. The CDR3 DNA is TGTGCCAGTAGTATATTAGGGACAGGGGAAGAGACCCAGTACTTC.

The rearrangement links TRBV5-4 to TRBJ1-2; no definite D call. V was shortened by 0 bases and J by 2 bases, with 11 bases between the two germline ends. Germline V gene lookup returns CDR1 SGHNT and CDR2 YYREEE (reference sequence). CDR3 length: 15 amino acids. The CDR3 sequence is CASSLGGRGNYGYTF. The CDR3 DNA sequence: TGTGCCAGCAGCTTGGGTGGGCGGGGAAACTATGGCTACACCTTC.

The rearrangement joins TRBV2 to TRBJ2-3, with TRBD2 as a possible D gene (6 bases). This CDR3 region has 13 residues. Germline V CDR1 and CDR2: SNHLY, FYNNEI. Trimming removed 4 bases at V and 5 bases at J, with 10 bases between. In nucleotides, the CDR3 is TGTGCCAGCAGTGTCGAGGGAGGAGATACGCAGTATTTT. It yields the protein CASSVEGGDTQYF.

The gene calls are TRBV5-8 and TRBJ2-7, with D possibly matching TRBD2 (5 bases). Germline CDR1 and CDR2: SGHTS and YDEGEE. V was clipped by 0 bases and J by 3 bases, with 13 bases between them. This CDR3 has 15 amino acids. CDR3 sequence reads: CASSLAGNPLYEQYF. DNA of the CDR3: TGTGCCAGCAGCTTGGCGGGGAATCCTCTCTACGAGCAGTACTTC.

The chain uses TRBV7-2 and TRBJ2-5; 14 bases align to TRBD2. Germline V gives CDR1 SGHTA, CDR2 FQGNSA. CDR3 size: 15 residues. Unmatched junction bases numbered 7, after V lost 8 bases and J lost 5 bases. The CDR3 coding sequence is TGTGCCAGCGACGAGAGACTAGCGGGGGGGGAGACCCAGTACTTC. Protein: CASDERLAGGETQYF.

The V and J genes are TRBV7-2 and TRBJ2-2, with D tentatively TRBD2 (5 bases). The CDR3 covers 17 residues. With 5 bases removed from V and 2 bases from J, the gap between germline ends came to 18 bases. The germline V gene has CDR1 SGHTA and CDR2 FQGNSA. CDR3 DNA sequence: TGTGCCAGCAGCACCCCGTTGCGAGCGGCTAACACCGGGGAGCTGTTTTTT. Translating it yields CASSTPLRAANTGELFF. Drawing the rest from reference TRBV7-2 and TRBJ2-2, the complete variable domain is GAGVSQSPSNKVTEKGKDVELRCDPISGHTALYWYRQSLGQGLEFLIYFQGNSAPDKSGLPSDRFSAERTGGSVSTLTIQRTQQEDSAVYLCASSTPLRAANTGELFFGEGSRLTVL.

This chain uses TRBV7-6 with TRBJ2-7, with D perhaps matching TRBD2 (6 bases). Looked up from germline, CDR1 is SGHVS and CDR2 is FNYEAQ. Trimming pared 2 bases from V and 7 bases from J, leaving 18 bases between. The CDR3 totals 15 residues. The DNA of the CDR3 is TGTGCCAGCAGCTTAAATGCGGGACCATCTAAAGAGCAGTACTTC. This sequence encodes CASSLNAGPSKEQYF.

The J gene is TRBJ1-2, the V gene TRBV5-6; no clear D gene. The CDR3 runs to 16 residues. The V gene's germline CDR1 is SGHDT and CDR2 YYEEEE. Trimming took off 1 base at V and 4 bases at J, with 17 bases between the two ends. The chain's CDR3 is CASSLLVQLISYGYTF. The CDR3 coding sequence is TGTGCCAGCAGCTTGTTGGTACAGTTAATCTCCTATGGCTACACCTTC.

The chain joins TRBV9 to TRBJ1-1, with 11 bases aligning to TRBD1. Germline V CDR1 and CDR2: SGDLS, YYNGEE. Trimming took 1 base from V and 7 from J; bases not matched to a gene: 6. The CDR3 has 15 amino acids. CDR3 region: CASSVRDRGFFEAFF. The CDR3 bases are TGTGCCAGCAGCGTACGGGACAGGGGGTTCTTTGAAGCTTTCTTT.

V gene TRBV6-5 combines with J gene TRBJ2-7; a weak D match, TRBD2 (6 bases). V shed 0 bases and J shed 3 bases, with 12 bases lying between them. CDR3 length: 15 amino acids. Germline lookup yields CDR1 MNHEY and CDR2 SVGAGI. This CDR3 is CASSYSGGRDYEQYF. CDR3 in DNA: TGTGCCAGCAGTTACTCGGGGGGTAGGGACTACGAGCAGTACTTC.

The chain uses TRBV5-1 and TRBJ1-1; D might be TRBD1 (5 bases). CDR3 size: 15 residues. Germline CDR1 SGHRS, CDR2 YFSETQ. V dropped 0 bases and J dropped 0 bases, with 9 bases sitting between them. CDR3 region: CASSLGDRVNTEAFF. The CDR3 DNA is TGCGCCAGCAGCTTGGGAGACAGAGTGAACACTGAAGCTTTCTTT.

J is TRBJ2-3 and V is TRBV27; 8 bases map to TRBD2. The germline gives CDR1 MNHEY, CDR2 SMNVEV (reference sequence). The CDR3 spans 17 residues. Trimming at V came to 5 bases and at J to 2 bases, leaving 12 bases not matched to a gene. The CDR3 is CASSRLNREGITDTQYF. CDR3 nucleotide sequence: TGTGCCAGCAGTCGCTTAAACCGGGAGGGTATCACAGATACGCAGTATTTT.

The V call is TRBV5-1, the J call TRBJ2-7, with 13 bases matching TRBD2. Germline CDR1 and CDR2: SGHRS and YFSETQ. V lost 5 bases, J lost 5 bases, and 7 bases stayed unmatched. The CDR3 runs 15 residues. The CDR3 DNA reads TGCGCCAGCAGAGGACTAGCGGGAGTAATGCACGAGCAGTACTTC. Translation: CASRGLAGVMHEQYF. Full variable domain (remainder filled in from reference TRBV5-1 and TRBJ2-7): KAGVTQTPRYLIKTRGQQVTLSCSPISGHRSVSWYQQTPGQGLQFLFEYFSETQRNKGNFPGRFSGRQFSNSRSEMNVSTLELGDSALYLCASRGLAGVMHEQYFGPGTRLTVT.

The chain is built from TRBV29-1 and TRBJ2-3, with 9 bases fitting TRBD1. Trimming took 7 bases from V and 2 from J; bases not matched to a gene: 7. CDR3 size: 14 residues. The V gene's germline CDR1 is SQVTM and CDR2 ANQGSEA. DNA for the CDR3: TGCAGCGCCCCCTGGACAGGGGACACAGATACGCAGTATTTT. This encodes CSAPWTGDTDTQYF.

CDR3 nucleotides: TGTGCCAGTATTGGCCCCACCACTAGCGGGGGGGACTATACGCAGTATTTT. It is translated as CASIGPTTSGGDYTQYF. The rearrangement uses TRBV19 and TRBJ2-3, with 13 bases fitting TRBD2. Germline-derived CDR1 and CDR2 are LNHDA and SQIVND (reference sequence). V was pared by 7 bases and J by 7 bases, with 14 bases of the junction left unmatched. This CDR3 comprises 17 residues.

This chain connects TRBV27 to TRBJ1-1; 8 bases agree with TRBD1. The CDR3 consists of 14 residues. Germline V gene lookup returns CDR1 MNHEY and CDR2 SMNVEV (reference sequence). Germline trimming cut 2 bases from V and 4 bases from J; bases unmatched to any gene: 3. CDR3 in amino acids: CASSLGTGPTEAFF. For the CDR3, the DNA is TGTGCCAGCAGTTTAGGGACAGGACCCACTGAAGCTTTCTTT.

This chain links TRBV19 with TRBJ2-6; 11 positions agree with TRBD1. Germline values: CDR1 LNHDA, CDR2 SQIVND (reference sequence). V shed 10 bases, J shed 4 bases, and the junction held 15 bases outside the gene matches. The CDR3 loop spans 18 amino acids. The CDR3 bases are TGTGCCACTAATGATCCGGGACAGGGGGTTCCAGGGGCCAACGTCCTGACTTTC. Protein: CATNDPGQGVPGANVLTF.

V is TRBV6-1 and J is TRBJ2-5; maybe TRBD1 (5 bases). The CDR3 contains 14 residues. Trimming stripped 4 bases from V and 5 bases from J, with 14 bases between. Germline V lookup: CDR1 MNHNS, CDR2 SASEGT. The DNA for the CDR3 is TGTGCCAGCAGTGGGACATGGGCAGGGGAGACCCAGTACTTC. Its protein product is CASSGTWAGETQYF.

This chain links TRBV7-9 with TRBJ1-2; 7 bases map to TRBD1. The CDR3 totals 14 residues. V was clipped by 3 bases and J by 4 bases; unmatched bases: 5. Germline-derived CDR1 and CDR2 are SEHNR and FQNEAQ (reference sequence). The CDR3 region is CASSFPGQSYGYTF. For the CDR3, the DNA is TGTGCCAGCAGCTTCCCGGGACAGAGCTATGGCTACACCTTC. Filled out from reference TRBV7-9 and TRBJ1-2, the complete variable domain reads DTGVSQNPRHKITKRGQNVTFRCDPISEHNRLYWYRQTLGQGPEFLTYFQNEAQLEKSRLLSDRFSAERPKGSFSTLEIQRTEQGDSAMYLCASSFPGQSYGYTFGSGTRLTVV.

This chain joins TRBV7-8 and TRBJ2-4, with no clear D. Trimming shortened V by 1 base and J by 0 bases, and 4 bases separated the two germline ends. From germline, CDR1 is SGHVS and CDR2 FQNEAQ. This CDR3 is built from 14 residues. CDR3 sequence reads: CASSLGRAKNIQYF. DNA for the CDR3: TGTGCCAGCAGCTTAGGTCGAGCCAAAAACATTCAGTACTTC.

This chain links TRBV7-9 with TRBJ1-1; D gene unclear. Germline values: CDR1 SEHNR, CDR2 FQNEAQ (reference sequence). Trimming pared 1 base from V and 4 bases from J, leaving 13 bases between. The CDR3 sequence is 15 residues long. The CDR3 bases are TGTGCCAGCAGCTTAGTCCATCAGGTTGGCACTGAAGCTTTCTTT. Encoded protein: CASSLVHQVGTEAFF.

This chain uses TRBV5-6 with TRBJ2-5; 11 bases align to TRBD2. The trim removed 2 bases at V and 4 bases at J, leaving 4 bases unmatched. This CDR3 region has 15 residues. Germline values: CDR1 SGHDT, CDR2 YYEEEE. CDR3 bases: TGTGCCAGCAGCTTACTAGCGGGAGTACGAGAGACCCAGTACTTC. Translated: CASSLLAGVRETQYF.